The 10 T cell receptor beta chains reported below all come from one sample, sequenced in a study of neurological immune-mediated disorders. The sample's time point: longitudinal time-point 2. TCRdb ran MiXCR on the 5' RACE reads and lists one entry per CDR3 protein. The sample carries about 90,000 distinct CDR3 sequences, about 13% recorded once. The sequenced material came from PBMCs. These receptors came from a female donor with HTLV-1-associated myelopathy (HAM/TSP).

This clonotype was observed many times. This chain links TRBV20-1 with TRBJ1-2; 8 bases align to TRBD1. Looked up from germline, CDR1 is DFQATT and CDR2 is SNEGSKA (reference sequence). The CDR3 runs 15 residues. J gave up 4 bases and V 0 bases, and 7 bases lay outside the gene matches. The CDR3 bases are TGCAGTGCTAGAGATCTAATTGGGACAGGCTATGGCTACACCTTC. It yields the protein CSARDLIGTGYGYTF.

This clonotype was observed at least ten times. V usage is TRBV12-3 or TRBV12-4 and J usage is TRBJ1-1; 12 bases align to TRBD1. The J segment lost 6 bases and the V segment lost 3 bases, leaving 2 bases of the junction unmatched. This CDR3 contains 14 residues. The CDR3 DNA reads TGTGCCAGCAGTTTGGGACAGGGGGCTGCTGAAGCTTTCTTT. Protein: CASSLGQGAAEAFF.

This clonotype was found many times. The chain couples TRBV12-3 or TRBV12-4 to TRBJ1-4; D call uncertain. Trimming shortened V by 5 bases and J by 7 bases, and 8 bases separated the two germline ends. CDR3 length: 12 amino acids. The CDR3 DNA is TGTGCCAGCAGTCCGCGGCCTGAAAAACTGTTTTTT. Translation: CASSPRPEKLFF.

On this clonotype: This may stem from a read error, because a much larger clone lies one nucleotide away. The J gene is TRBJ2-7, the V gene TRBV12-3 or TRBV12-4; the D gene could be TRBD1 or TRBD2 (5 bases each). The CDR3 sequence is 14 residues long. The CDR3 nucleotides read TGTGCCACCTCGAAAGAACACGGGACCTACGAGCAGAACTTC. As protein: CATSKEHGTYEQNF.

In its sample, this clonotype was seen many times. The V gene is TRBV5-1, the J gene TRBJ1-1; 7 nucleotides line up with TRBD1. Trimming cost V 2 bases and J 4 bases; bases outside gene matches: 5. The CDR3 sequence is 14 residues long. Germline V gene lookup returns CDR1 SGHRS and CDR2 YFSETQ. The CDR3 DNA is TGCGCCAGCAGCTTCCTGACAGGGAGCACTGAAGCTTTCTTT. Protein sequence: CASSFLTGSTEAFF. The entire variable domain, with the rest obtained from reference TRBV5-1 and TRBJ1-1, is as follows: KAGVTQTPRYLIKTRGQQVTLSCSPISGHRSVSWYQQTPGQGLQFLFEYFSETQRNKGNFPGRFSGRQFSNSRSEMNVSTLELGDSALYLCASSFLTGSTEAFFGQGTRLTVV.

In its sample, this clonotype was seen many times. V and J are TRBV5-1 and TRBJ2-7, with TRBD1 matching 11 bases. This CDR3 spans 16 amino acids. Germline lookup yields CDR1 SGHRS and CDR2 YFSETQ. J lost 6 bases, V lost 4 bases, and 12 bases had no gene match. The CDR3: CASSPLGQGAISEQYF. The CDR3 bases are TGCGCCAGCAGCCCACTTGGACAGGGGGCTATCTCCGAGCAGTACTTC.

There are many counts of this clonotype. The rearrangement uses TRBV2 and TRBJ2-5; TRBD2 agrees at 14 bases. Germline V gene data show CDR1 as SNHLY and CDR2 as FYNNEI. After removal of 1 base from V and 2 bases from J, the junction contained 0 bases not matched to a gene. The CDR3 has 16 residues. CDR3 in amino acids: CASSEGLAGGQETQYF. CDR3 coding DNA: TGTGCCAGCAGTGAAGGACTAGCGGGGGGGCAAGAGACCCAGTACTTC.

This clonotype was seen ten or more times. The chain is built from TRBV5-1 and TRBJ2-2; TRBD2 matches 11 bases. Germline values: CDR1 SGHRS, CDR2 YFSETQ. Unmatched junction bases numbered 3, after V lost 4 bases and J lost 4 bases. The CDR3 totals 15 residues. CDR3 DNA sequence: TGCGCCAGCAGCGTTACTAGCGGGGGCACCGGGGAGCTGTTTTTT. Its protein is CASSVTSGGTGELFF.

This clonotype was seen at least ten times. The rearrangement uses TRBV20-1 and TRBJ2-3; D unclear. CDR3 length: 13 amino acids. From germline, CDR1 is DFQATT and CDR2 SNEGSKA (reference sequence). Deletions cut 1 base from V and 4 bases from J, with 9 bases between. The CDR3 is CSARVEPADTQYF. The CDR3 region has the DNA TGCAGTGCTAGAGTGGAGCCCGCAGATACGCAGTATTTT.

This clonotype was counted many times. The CDR3 spells CASSLMTGAYNEQFF. Written as DNA, the CDR3 is TGCGCCAGCAGCTTGATGACAGGGGCCTACAATGAGCAGTTCTTC. The chain joins TRBV5-1 to TRBJ2-1; the match to TRBD1 covers 8 bases. V dropped 1 base and J dropped 2; count of bases not matched to a gene: 2. From germline, CDR1 is SGHRS and CDR2 YFSETQ. The CDR3 length is 15 residues.